This TCR beta chain was identified during a study of neurological immune-mediated disorders. Findings and limits, study-wide: No sharing of CDR3 amino acid sequences was observed among expanded clones across subjects, suggesting private repertoires in all groups. The greatest degree of TCR clonal expansion was observed in HTLV-1-associated myelopathy, with the lowest in multiple sclerosis, below that of healthy controls.

The time point was: longitudinal time-point 3. The germline CDR1 and CDR2 sequences are LNHNV and YYDKDF (reference sequence). Deletions cut 4 bases from V and 2 bases from J, with 9 bases between. The CDR3 consists of 14 residues. The sample holds many counts of this clonotype. Antigen: not known. The cDNA came from 5'RACE with 10-nucleotide random UMIs. Every sequencing run produced over 170 million TCR-beta sequences, and the sequences from any one run covered 15-18 subjects. TCRdb re-called the 5' RACE reads with MiXCR, one entry per CDR3 protein. The profile shows about 48,000 distinct CDR3 sequences, roughly an eighth of them singletons.

The sample comprised PBMCs. The chain recombines TRBV15 with TRBJ1-3, with unresolved D. The TCR was taken from a male donor with HTLV-1-associated myelopathy (HAM/TSP). The CDR3 sequence: CATSTRQTGNTIYF. The CDR3 DNA is TGTGCCACCAGCACCCGGCAAACTGGAAACACCATATATTTT. Variable domain in full (rest from reference TRBV15 and TRBJ1-3): DAMVIQNPRYQVTQFGKPVTLSCSQTLNHNVMYWYQQKSSQAPKLLFHYYDKDFNNEADTPDNFQSRRPNTSFCFLDIRSPGLGDTAMYLCATSTRQTGNTIYFGEGSWLTVV.